Listed below are T cell receptor beta chains from one sample, sequenced in a study of blood T cell repertoires in COVID-19. TCRdb keeps only in-frame clones here, not all; method: immunoSEQ multiplex PCR. The sample lists under 300,000 clones; around nine tenths were seen once. Sequenced sample: peripheral blood. The origin of the receptors is a woman aged 40 to 50 who had recovered from COVID-19. The CDR3 runs from the conserved cysteine through the conserved F or W. A D gene is named only where the DNA matches it firmly. Only part of the rows carry a size: once, few, many, or a class if the clone is expanded.

d_call j_call v_call clone_size cdr3_length cdr3_aa cdr3_nt
- TRBJ1-1 TRBV10-3 - 16 CAISESRGRSGTEAFF TGTGCCATCAGTGAGTCGAGAGGGAGATCGGGCACTGAAGCTTTCTTT
TRBD1 TRBJ2-7 TRBV7-6 - 14 CASSLGRGTYEQYF TGTGCCAGCAGCTTGGGCAGGGGGACCTACGAGCAGTACTTC
- TRBJ1-4 TRBV18 - 14 CASSPRETNEKLFF TGTGCCAGCTCACCACGAGAGACTAATGAAAAACTGTTTTTT
- TRBJ2-5 TRBV19 - 16 CASSMGTGQYQETQYF TGTGCCAGTAGTATGGGGACCGGACAGTACCAAGAGACCCAGTACTTC
- TRBJ1-1 TRBV7-2 once 15 CASSLAWAGNTEAFF TGTGCCAGCAGCTTAGCGTGGGCAGGGAACACTGAAGCTTTCTTT
- TRBJ1-2 TRBV5-1 - 14 CASSPGSANYGYTF TGCGCCAGCTCCCCAGGGTCGGCTAACTATGGCTACACCTTC
TRBD2 TRBJ2-3 TRBV10-1 - 14 CASSESREADTQYF TGCGCCAGCAGTGAGTCGCGGGAGGCAGATACGCAGTATTTT
TRBD2 TRBJ2-1 TRBV7-3 - 17 CASSSFESGSSYNEQFF TGTGCCAGCAGCTCCTTCGAAAGCGGGAGTTCCTACAATGAGCAGTTCTTC
- TRBJ1-3 TRBV10-3 - 14 CGTNPDTSGNTIYF TGTGGGACCAACCCGGACACCTCTGGAAACACCATATATTTT
TRBD2 TRBJ2-5 TRBV14 - 15 CASSQSGRPAWAQYF TGTGCCAGCAGCCAGAGCGGGAGGCCGGCGTGGGCCCAGTACTTC
TRBD1 TRBJ2-7 TRBV18 once 16 CASSPGGGQGRYEQYF TGTGCCAGCTCACCTGGGGGCGGACAGGGCCGTTACGAGCAGTACTTC
- TRBJ2-3 TRBV27 - 13 CATRRPGSDTQYF TGTGCCACCCGACGGCCGGGGTCAGATACGCAGTATTTT
- TRBJ1-3 TRBV18 - 14 CASSPGRWGNTIYF TGTGCCAGCTCACCCGGTCGGTGGGGAAACACCATATATTTT
TRBD1 TRBJ1-1 TRBV4-1 - 15 CASSHPGGRHTEAFF TGCGCCAGCAGCCACCCAGGGGGCAGGCACACTGAAGCTTTCTTT
- TRBJ2-7 TRBV6-5 - 13 CASSYVGPYEQYF TGTGCCAGCAGTTACGTGGGGCCCTACGAGCAGTACTTC
TRBD1 TRBJ1-6 TRBV6-5 - 14 CASSQGQGYSPLHF TGTGCCAGCAGCCAAGGACAGGGCTATTCACCCCTCCACTTT
- TRBJ1-2 TRBV2 - 13 CASSDGPVYGYTF TGTGCCAGCAGTGATGGGCCAGTCTATGGCTACACCTTC
- TRBJ1-1 TRBV29-1 - 11 CGGRGNTEAFF TGCGGCGGCAGGGGAAACACTGAAGCTTTCTTT
TRBD2 TRBJ2-3 TRBV6-5 - 16 CASSLLAGRGTDTQYF TGTGCCAGCAGTTTACTAGCGGGAAGGGGCACAGATACGCAGTATTTT
TRBD2 TRBJ2-5 TRBV5-4 once 12 CASSHPGGSQYF TGTGCCAGCAGCCACCCGGGGGGGTCCCAGTACTTC
TRBD1 TRBJ2-1 TRBV7-9 - 16 CASSQGASGSYNEQFF TGTGCCAGCAGCCAGGGGGCCAGCGGCTCCTACAATGAGCAGTTCTTC
- TRBJ1-5 TRBV5-5 - 14 CASSPRGLNQPQHF TGTGCCAGCAGCCCCCGGGGGTTGAATCAGCCCCAGCATTTT
- TRBJ1-2 TRBV6-5 - 15 CASTPARGAGYGYTF TGTGCCAGCACCCCGGCCCGGGGGGCTGGCTATGGCTACACCTTC
TRBD1 TRBJ1-2 TRBV4-3 - 17 CASSRKGLTGALYGYTF TGCGCCAGCAGCCGAAAAGGTCTGACAGGGGCCCTCTATGGCTACACCTTC
TRBD1 TRBJ1-2 TRBV28 - 16 CATPDRDGGANYGYTF TGTGCCACCCCGGACAGGGATGGGGGGGCTAACTATGGCTACACCTTC
TRBD1 TRBJ1-2 TRBV6-5 - 14 CASRPPGQGYGYTF TGTGCCAGCAGACCTCCGGGACAGGGGTATGGCTACACCTTC
TRBD2 TRBJ2-5 TRBV18 - 16 CASSPVPGLVGETQYF TGTGCCAGCTCACCCGTCCCGGGACTAGTTGGGGAGACCCAGTACTTC
TRBD1 TRBJ1-2 TRBV19 - 15 CATLGTALSAYGYTF TGTGCCACCCTCGGGACAGCATTATCCGCATATGGCTACACCTTC
TRBD2 TRBJ2-1 TRBV6-1 once 19 CASSAEWGGRASSYNEQFF TGTGCCAGCAGTGCCGAGTGGGGCGGGAGGGCGAGCTCCTACAATGAGCAGTTCTTC
TRBD1 TRBJ1-5 TRBV6-5 - 14 CASSHRDSNQPQHF TGTGCCAGCAGTCACCGGGACAGTAATCAGCCCCAGCATTTT
- TRBJ1-6 TRBV7-2 once 16 CASSPRQSSYNSPLHF TGTGCCAGCAGCCCCCGACAAAGCTCCTATAATTCACCCCTCCACTTT
TRBD2 TRBJ2-7 TRBV19 - 15 CASSVLAVSSYEQYF TGTGCCAGTAGTGTCCTAGCGGTGAGCTCCTACGAGCAGTACTTC
TRBD1 TRBJ2-7 TRBV27 - 14 CASSYRGWSYEQYF TGTGCCAGCAGTTACAGGGGCTGGTCCTACGAGCAGTACTTC
- TRBJ2-3 TRBV7-9 - 17 CASSSPPRGSTTDTQYF TGTGCCAGCAGCTCACCGCCCAGAGGATCCACCACAGATACGCAGTATTTT
TRBD1 TRBJ2-1 TRBV7-2 - 15 CASRLHRGSYNEQFF TGTGCCAGCAGGCTTCACAGGGGGTCCTACAATGAGCAGTTCTTC
- TRBJ1-1 TRBV30 - 11 CASGPRDYAFF TGTGCCTCCGGCCCCCGGGACTACGCTTTCTTT
TRBD1 TRBJ2-1 TRBV20-1 - 11 CSADDRGRLFF TGCAGTGCAGACGACAGGGGGCGTCTGTTCTTC
TRBD1 TRBJ1-1 TRBV29-1 once 17 CSVATGLETWKDTEAFF TGCAGCGTGGCGACAGGGTTGGAAACTTGGAAGGACACTGAAGCTTTCTTT
- TRBJ2-7 TRBV27 once 14 CASRPGGPPYEQYF TGTGCCAGCAGGCCCGGAGGGCCCCCCTACGAGCAGTACTTC
TRBD1 TRBJ2-2 TRBV19 - 14 CASRRQGATGELFF TGTGCCAGTAGACGACAGGGCGCGACCGGGGAGCTGTTTTTT
TRBD1 TRBJ1-5 TRBV5-1 few 14 CASSLGQGDQPQHF TGCGCCAGCAGCTTGGGACAGGGCGATCAGCCCCAGCATTTT
TRBD2 TRBJ2-3 TRBV7-3 - 19 CASSLTGPGTSGSTDTQYF TGTGCCAGCAGCTTAACGGGCCCCGGGACTAGCGGGAGCACAGATACGCAGTATTTT
- TRBJ1-2 TRBV2 - 13 CASSLDRNYGYTF TGTGCCAGCAGCCTCGACAGAAACTATGGCTACACCTTC
- TRBJ1-4 TRBV12-3/TRBV12-4 - 13 CASSLSGWEKLFF TGTGCCAGCAGTTTGTCGGGGTGGGAAAAACTGTTTTTT
TRBD1 TRBJ1-2 TRBV11-3 - 14 CASSLDDRAYGYTF TGTGCCAGCAGCTTAGACGACAGGGCATATGGCTACACCTTC
TRBD2 TRBJ2-3 TRBV7-3 - 16 CASSPTAGAGADTQYF TGTGCCAGCAGCCCTACAGCGGGGGCTGGGGCAGATACGCAGTATTTT